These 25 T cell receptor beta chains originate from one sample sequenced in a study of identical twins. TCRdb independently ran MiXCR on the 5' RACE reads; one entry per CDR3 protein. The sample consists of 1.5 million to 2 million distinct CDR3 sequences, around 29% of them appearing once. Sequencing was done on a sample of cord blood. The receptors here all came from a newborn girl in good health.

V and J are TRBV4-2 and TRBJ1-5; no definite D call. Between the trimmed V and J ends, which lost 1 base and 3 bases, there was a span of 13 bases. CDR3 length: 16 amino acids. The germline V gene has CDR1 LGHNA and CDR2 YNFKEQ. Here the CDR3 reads CASSQVGLYINQPQHF. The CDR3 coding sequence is TGTGCCAGCAGCCAAGTAGGGCTGTATATCAATCAGCCCCAGCATTTT.

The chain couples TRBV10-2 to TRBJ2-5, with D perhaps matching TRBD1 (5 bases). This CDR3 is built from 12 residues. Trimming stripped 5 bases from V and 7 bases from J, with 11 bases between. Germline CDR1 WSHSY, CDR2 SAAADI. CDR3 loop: CASSHSQGTQYF. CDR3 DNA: TGCGCCAGCAGTCATTCCCAGGGGACCCAGTACTTC.

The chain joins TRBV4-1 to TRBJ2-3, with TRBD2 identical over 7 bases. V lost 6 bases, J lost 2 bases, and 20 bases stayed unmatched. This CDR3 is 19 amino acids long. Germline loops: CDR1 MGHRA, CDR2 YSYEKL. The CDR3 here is CASSSLLRGKRENTDTQYF. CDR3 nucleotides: TGCGCCAGCAGTTCCCTATTGCGGGGGAAGAGGGAGAACACAGATACGCAGTATTTT.

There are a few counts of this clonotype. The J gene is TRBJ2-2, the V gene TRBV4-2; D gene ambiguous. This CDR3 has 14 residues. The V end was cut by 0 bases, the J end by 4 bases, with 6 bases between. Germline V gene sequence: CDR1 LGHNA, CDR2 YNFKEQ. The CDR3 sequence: CASSQDLSTGELFF. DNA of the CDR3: TGTGCCAGCAGCCAAGATCTAAGCACCGGGGAGCTGTTTTTT.

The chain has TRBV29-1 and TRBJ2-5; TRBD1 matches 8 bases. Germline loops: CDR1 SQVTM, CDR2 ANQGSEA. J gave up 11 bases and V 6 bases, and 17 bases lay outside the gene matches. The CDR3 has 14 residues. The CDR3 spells CSVADRALYNEQYF. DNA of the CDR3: TGCAGCGTGGCGGACAGGGCTCTGTACAATGAGCAGTACTTC.

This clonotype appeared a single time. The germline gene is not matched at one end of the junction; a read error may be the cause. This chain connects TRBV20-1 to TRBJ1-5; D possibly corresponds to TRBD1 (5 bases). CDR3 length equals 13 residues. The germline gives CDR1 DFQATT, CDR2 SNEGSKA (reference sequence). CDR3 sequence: CSAGASSNQPQPF. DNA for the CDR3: TGCAGTGCCGGGGCTTCTAGCAATCAGCCCCAGCCTTTT.

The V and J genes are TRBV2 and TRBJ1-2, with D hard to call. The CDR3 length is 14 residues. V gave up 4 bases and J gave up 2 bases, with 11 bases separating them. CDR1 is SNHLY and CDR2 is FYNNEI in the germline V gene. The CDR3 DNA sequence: TGTGCCAGCAGTGTGACGGAACGCAACTATGGCTACACCTTC. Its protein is CASSVTERNYGYTF.

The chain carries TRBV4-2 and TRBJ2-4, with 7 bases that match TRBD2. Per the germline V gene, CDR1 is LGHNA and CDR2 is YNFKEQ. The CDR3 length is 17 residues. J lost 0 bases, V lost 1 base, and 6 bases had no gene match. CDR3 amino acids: CASSQVEAGSAKNIQYF. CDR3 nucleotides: TGTGCCAGCAGCCAAGTAGAAGCGGGGTCAGCCAAAAACATTCAGTACTTC.

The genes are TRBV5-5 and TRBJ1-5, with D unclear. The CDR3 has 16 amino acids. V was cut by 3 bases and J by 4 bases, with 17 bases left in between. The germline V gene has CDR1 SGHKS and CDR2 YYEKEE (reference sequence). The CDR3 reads CASSSGMSHPNQPQHF. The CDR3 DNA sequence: TGTGCCAGCAGCTCCGGAATGAGCCACCCAAATCAGCCCCAGCATTTT.

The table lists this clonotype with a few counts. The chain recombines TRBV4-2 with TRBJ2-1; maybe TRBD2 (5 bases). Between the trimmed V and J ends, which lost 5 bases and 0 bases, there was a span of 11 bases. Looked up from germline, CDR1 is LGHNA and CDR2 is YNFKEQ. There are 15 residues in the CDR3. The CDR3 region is CASSDSASSYNEQFF. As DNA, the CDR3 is TGTGCCAGCAGCGATAGCGCCAGCTCCTACAATGAGCAGTTCTTC.

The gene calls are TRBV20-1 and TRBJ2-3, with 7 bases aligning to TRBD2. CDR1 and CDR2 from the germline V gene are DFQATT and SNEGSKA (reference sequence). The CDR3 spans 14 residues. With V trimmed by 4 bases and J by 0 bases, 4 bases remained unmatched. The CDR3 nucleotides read TGCAGTGCTATAGGGAGGGCTAGCACAGATACGCAGTATTTT. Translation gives CSAIGRASTDTQYF.

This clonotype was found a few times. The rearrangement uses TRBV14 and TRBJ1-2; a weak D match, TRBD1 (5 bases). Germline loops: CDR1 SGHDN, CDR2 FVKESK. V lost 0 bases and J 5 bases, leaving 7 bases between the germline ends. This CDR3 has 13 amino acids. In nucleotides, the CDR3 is TGTGCCAGCAGCCAAGAAAGGGGATATGGCTACACCTTC. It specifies CASSQERGYGYTF.

CDR3 in DNA: TGCAGTGCTAGAGATCGGTGGCCTGTGGAGTTCTTC. Amino acid sequence: CSARDRWPVEFF. The chain uses TRBV20-1 and TRBJ2-1, with D hard to call. CDR1 and CDR2 from the germline V gene are DFQATT and SNEGSKA (reference sequence). Trimming took off 0 bases at V and 14 bases at J, with 14 bases between the two ends. The CDR3 totals 12 residues.

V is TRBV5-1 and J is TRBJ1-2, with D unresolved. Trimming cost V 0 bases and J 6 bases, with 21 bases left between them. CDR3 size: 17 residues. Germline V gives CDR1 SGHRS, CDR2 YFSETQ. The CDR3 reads CASSLAYEKDKYDGYTF. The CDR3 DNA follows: TGCGCCAGCAGCTTGGCCTACGAAAAGGATAAATATGATGGCTACACCTTC.

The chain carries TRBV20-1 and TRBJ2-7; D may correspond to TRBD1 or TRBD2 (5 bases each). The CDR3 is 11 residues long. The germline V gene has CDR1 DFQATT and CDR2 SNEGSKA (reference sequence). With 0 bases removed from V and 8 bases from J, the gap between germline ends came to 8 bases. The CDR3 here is CSARDRGQQYF. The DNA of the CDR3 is TGCAGTGCTAGAGATCGGGGACAGCAGTACTTC.

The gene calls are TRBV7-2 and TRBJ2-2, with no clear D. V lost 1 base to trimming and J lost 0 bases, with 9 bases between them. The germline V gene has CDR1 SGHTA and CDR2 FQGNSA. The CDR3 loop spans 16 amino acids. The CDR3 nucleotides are TGTGCCAGCAGCTTAGTGGGCCGATCGAACACCGGGGAGCTGTTTTTT. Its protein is CASSLVGRSNTGELFF.

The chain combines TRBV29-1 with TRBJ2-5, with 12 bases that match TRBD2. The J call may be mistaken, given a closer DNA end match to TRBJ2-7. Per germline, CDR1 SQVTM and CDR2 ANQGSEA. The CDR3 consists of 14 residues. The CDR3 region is CSVLTSGRGYEQYF. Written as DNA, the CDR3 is TGCAGCGTTCTGACTAGCGGGAGAGGTTACGAGCAGTACTTC.

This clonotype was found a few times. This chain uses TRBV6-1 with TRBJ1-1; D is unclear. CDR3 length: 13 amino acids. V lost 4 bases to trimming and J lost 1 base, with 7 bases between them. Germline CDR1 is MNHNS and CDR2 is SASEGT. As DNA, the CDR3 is TGTGCCAGCAGTGGCAGCCCGAACACTGAAGCTTTCTTT. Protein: CASSGSPNTEAFF.

CDR3 amino acids: CSARRKRGSISSYNEQFF. CDR3 DNA: TGCAGTGCTAGGAGGAAGCGGGGGTCGATTAGCTCCTACAATGAGCAGTTCTTC. The chain couples TRBV20-1 to TRBJ2-1; 8 bases are a match to TRBD2. After removal of 3 bases from V and 0 bases from J, the junction contained 13 bases not matched to a gene. The CDR3 extends over 18 amino acids. CDR1 DFQATT and CDR2 SNEGSKA come from the germline V gene (reference sequence).

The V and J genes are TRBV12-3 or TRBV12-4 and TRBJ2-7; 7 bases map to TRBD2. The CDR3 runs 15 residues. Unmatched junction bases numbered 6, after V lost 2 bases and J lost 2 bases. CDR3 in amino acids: CASSLRPGGTYEQYF. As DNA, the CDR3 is TGTGCCAGCAGTTTACGTCCGGGGGGAACCTACGAGCAGTACTTC.

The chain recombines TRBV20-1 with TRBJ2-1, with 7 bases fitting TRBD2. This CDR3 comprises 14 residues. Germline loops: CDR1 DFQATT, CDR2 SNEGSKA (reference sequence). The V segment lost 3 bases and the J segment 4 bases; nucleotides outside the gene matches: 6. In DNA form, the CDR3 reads TGCAGTGCTAGGCCGCGGGAGAGGTACAATGAGCAGTTCTTC. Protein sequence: CSARPRERYNEQFF.

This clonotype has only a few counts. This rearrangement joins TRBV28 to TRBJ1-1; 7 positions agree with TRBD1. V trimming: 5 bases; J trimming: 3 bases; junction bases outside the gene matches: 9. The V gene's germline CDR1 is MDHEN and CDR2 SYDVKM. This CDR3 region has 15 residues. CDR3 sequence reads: CASSPSTGLDTEAFF. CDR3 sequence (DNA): TGTGCCAGCAGTCCCTCGACAGGGCTAGACACTGAAGCTTTCTTT.

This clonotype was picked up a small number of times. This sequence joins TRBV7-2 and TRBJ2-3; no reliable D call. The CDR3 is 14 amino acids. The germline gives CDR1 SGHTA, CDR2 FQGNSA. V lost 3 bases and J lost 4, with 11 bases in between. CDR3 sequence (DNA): TGTGCCAGCAGCTTGTATCTGGGCGCAGATACGCAGTATTTT. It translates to CASSLYLGADTQYF.

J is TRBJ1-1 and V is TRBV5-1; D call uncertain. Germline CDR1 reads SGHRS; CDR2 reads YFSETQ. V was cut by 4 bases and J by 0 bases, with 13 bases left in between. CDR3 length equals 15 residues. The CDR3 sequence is CASSMSPRLNTEAFF. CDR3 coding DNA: TGCGCCAGCAGCATGTCCCCACGGCTGAACACTGAAGCTTTCTTT.

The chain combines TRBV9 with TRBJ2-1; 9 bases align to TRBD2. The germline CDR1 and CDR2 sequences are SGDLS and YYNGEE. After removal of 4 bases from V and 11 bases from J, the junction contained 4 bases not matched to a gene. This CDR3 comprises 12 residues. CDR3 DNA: TGTGCCAGCAGCTCCTCTAGCGGGAAGCAGTTCTTC. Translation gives CASSSSSGKQFF. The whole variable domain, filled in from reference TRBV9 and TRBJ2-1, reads DSGVTQTPKHLITATGQRVTLRCSPRSGDLSVYWYQQSLDQGLQFLIQYYNGEERAKGNILERFSAQQFPDLHSELNLSSLELGDSALYFCASSSSSGKQFFGPGTRLTVL.